This record looks at one T cell receptor beta chain sequence and its context. The antigen remains unidentified. The data were taken from a study of cytomegalovirus exposure and HLA in healthy donors. Study results and caveats: In a later analysis, donors in an Asian-associated ancestry cluster reportedly had fewer N-insertions in productive TCRs than the cohort mean. Most CMV-associated TCR beta chains appeared HLA-restricted in a later analysis. Common viral pathogens were later found to be apparently linked to several of the most significant clusters.

The CDR3 is made up of 15 amino acids. Germline V lookup: CDR1 GTSNPN, CDR2 SVGIG (reference sequence). Amplification used 60 Vbeta primers and 13 Jbeta primers. Libraries were prepared by immunoSEQ multiplex PCR; TCRdb keeps only in-frame clonotypes and omits some of them. The table records around 37,000 clones, approximately 82% of them present only once. The source material was PBMCs. The V gene is TRBV30, the J gene TRBJ2-5; tentative D call: TRBD1 (6 bases). The tail of the sequence fits TRBJ2-7 better, so the J call may be wrong. The receptor was derived from a woman under 30 in good health and CMV-seropositive. CDR3 residues: CAWSAPGVSSYEQYF. The CDR3 nucleotides are TGTGCCTGGAGTGCCCCAGGGGTTAGCTCCTACGAGCAGTACTTC.